This entry describes one TCR beta chain. Its antigen remains unidentified. The data originate from a study of a mutant IDH1 vaccine in newly diagnosed glioma. Study-wide background: Radiotherapy alone preceded vaccination by 4-6 weeks; alternatively, vaccination started with temozolomide cycles. Study-level results: Among all patients, vaccine-induced immune responses occurred in roughly 95%.

Germline V gives CDR1 LNHNV, CDR2 YYDKDF (reference sequence). V shed 0 bases and J shed 3 bases, with 11 bases lying between them. This CDR3 contains 16 residues. Clones were sequenced by immunoSEQ multiplex PCR, and TCRdb holds only the in-frame ones, with some missing. The sample has 95,000 to 120,000 clones, under 90% seen once. Time point meaning: week 11, during vaccination. A single vaccine dose contained 300 ug of mutant IDH1 20-mer peptide, and topical imiquimod was used with it. The sample consisted of PBMCs, taken from a glioma patient whose treatment included an IDH1 peptide vaccine. The receptor was derived from a woman between 50 and 59 years old with glioma. The chain combines TRBV15 with TRBJ1-4, with D unresolved. CDR3 DNA: TGTGCCACCAGCAGAGATATCGCAGGCCCTAATGAAAAACTGTTTTTT. This codes for CATSRDIAGPNEKLFF.